This T cell receptor (beta chain) was captured by sequencing in a study of graft-versus-host responses after intestinal transplantation. Study conclusions and caveats: After transplant, early declines in HvG clones were associated with peak levels of circulating GvH clones. Among recipient marrow samples, GvH clones were found; some appeared first in ileum or blood.

Investigators treated the graft tissue so that it released intraepithelial and lamina propria lymphocytes. This clone was found once. What it recognizes is unknown. Germline CDR1 reads MNHEY; CDR2 reads SMNVEV (reference sequence). The length of the CDR3 is 15 residues. The trim removed 6 bases at V and 4 bases at J, leaving 6 bases unmatched. Only in-frame clones appear in the TCRdb table, and some are missing; sequencing was by immunoSEQ multiplex PCR. Of tens of thousands of clones listed, about 80% are singletons. This specimen consisted of ileum tissue, obtained 98 days after intestinal transplantation. The receptor was derived from a human patient who received an intestinal transplant, so some T cells may come from the graft donor. This chain links TRBV27 with TRBJ1-6, with 7 nucleotides matching TRBD1. The DNA of the CDR3 is TGTGCCAGCAGCCCAGGGACAGTTTATAATTCACCCCTCCACTTT. As protein: CASSPGTVYNSPLHF.